This T cell receptor beta chain was found in a study of tumor-infiltrating lymphocytes in primary liver carcinoma. Study-level points and caveats: Tumor region pairs overlapped more than did tumor-adjacent and tumor-blood pairs.

Germline DNA was also extracted, and blood RNA derived from unsorted whole blood. The patients, who had chronic HBV infection, were treatment-naive (untreated). The input was about 500 ng total RNA; TCR beta cDNA was made from it with a constant-region primer. Employing slightly modified ARM-PCR, three nested multiplex PCR rounds were run, and these gave rise to the TCR beta libraries. Primers for the first two PCR rounds were TRBV1-TRBV30 forward primers and a C-beta reverse primer (roughly 9 cycles per round). Each CDR3 protein is one row after TCRdb ran MiXCR on the multiplex PCR reads. The sample yields 320,000 or so distinct CDR3 sequences, 55% to 65% seen once. The CDR3 is made up of 13 amino acids. Germline V gene lookup returns CDR1 SQVTM and CDR2 ANQGSEA. This clonotype showed up just once. As yet, its antigen is unknown. Sequence at one end of the junction differs from germline and may be a read error.

The clonotype was recovered from a man in his forties with primary liver carcinoma and hepatitis B virus infection. V usage is TRBV29-1 and J usage is TRBJ2-7; TRBD2 agrees at 9 bases. The sequenced sample was peripheral blood. The CDR3 bases are TGCAGTGTTGGGGCTAGCGGGGCCTGCGAGCAGTACTTC. It yields the protein CSVGASGACEQYF.